This T cell receptor (beta chain) was observed in a study of cytomegalovirus exposure and HLA in healthy donors. The PCR made use of 60 Vbeta and 13 Jbeta primers. Clones were sequenced by immunoSEQ multiplex PCR, and TCRdb holds only the in-frame ones, with some missing. The sample records fewer than 150,000 clones, around four fifths being singletons. This CDR3 has 13 residues. The V and J ends lost 1 base and 8 bases respectively, with 11 bases between them. Germline V gives CDR1 MDHEN, CDR2 SYDVKM. This TCR was recovered from a woman between 40 and 50 years old in good health and CMV-seronegative. Sequencing input: PBMCs. This chain joins TRBV28 and TRBJ1-2, with unresolved D. CDR3 residues: CASSLFFLQGYTF. CDR3 bases: TGTGCCAGCAGTTTATTTTTCTTACAGGGCTACACCTTC.